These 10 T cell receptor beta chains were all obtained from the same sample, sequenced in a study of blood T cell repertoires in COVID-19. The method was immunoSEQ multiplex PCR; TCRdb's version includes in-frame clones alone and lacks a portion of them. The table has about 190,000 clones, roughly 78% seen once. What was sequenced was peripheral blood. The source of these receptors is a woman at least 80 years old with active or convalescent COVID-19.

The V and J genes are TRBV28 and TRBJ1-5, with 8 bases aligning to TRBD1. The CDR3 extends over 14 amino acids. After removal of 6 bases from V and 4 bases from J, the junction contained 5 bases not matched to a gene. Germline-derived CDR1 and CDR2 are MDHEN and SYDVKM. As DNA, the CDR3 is TGTGCCAGCAGGGACAGGGATCGGAATCAGCCCCAGCATTTT. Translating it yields CASRDRDRNQPQHF.

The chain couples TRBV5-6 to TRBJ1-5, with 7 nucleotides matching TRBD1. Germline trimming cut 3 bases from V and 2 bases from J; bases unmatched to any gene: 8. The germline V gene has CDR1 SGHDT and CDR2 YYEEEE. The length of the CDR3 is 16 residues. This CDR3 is CASSYRQGSGNQPQHF. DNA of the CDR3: TGTGCCAGCAGCTACCGACAGGGATCGGGCAATCAGCCCCAGCATTTT.

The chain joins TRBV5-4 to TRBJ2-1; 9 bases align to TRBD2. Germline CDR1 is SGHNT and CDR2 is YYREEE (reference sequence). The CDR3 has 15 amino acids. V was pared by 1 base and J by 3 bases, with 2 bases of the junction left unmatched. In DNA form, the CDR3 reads TGTGCCAGCAGCTTGAAACTAGCGGGCTACAATGAGCAGTTCTTC. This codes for CASSLKLAGYNEQFF.

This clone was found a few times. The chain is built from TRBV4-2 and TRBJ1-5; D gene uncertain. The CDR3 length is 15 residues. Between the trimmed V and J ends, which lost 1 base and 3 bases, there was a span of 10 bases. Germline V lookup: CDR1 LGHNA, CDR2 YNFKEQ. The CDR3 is CASSQVLQVNQPQHF. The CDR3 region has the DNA TGTGCCAGCAGCCAAGTATTGCAGGTCAATCAGCCCCAGCATTTT.

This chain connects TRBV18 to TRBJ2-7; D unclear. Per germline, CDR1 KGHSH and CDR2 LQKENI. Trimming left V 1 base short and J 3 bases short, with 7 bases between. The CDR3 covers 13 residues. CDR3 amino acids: CASSPHPRYEQYF. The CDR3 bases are TGTGCCAGCTCACCACATCCCCGCTACGAGCAGTACTTC.

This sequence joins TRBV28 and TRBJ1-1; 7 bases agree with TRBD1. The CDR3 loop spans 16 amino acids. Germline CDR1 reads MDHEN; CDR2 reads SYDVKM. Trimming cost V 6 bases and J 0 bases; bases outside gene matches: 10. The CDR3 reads CASRRIQGRMNTEAFF. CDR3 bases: TGTGCCAGCAGACGCATACAGGGGAGGATGAACACTGAAGCTTTCTTT.

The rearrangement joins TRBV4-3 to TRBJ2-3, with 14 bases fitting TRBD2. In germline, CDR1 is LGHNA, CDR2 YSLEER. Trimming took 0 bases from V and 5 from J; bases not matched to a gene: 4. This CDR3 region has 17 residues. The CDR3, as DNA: TGCGCCAGCAGCCAAGATGGGACTAGCGGGGGAGGAGATACGCAGTATTTT. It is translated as CASSQDGTSGGGDTQYF.

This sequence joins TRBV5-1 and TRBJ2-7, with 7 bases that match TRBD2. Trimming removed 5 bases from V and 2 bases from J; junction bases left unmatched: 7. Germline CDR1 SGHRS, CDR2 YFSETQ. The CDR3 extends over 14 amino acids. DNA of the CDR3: TGCGCCAGCAGTCTAGAAGCGGGACCCTACGAGCAGTACTTC. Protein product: CASSLEAGPYEQYF.

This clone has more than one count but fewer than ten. The CDR3 reads CASSWTGGYGYTF. The CDR3 nucleotides are TGTGCCAGCAGCTGGACAGGAGGCTATGGCTACACCTTC. The gene calls are TRBV27 and TRBJ1-2; TRBD1 agrees at 7 bases. The germline CDR1 and CDR2 sequences are MNHEY and SMNVEV (reference sequence). After removal of 6 bases from V and 4 bases from J, the junction contained 5 bases not matched to a gene. This CDR3 has 13 amino acids.

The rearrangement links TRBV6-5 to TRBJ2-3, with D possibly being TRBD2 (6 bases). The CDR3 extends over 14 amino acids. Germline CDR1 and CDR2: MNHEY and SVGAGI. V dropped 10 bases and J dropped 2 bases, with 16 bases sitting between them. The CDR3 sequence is CATLLARNTDTQYF. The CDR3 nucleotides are TGTGCCACCCTACTAGCCAGAAACACAGATACGCAGTATTTT.